Listed here are 3 T cell receptor beta chains from one sample, sequenced in a study of blood T cell repertoires in COVID-19. Repertoires were generated with immunoSEQ multiplex PCR, while TCRdb's copy carries only in-frame clones and drops some. The sample has about 68,000 clones, roughly nine tenths seen once. The specimen sequenced was peripheral blood. Receptor source: a woman aged 50 to 60 with COVID-19, enrolled during active disease.

The chain employs TRBV18 and TRBJ2-7; 8 bases line up with TRBD2. This CDR3 contains 14 residues. From germline, CDR1 is KGHSH and CDR2 LQKENI. Trimming took 3 bases from V and 3 from J; bases not matched to a gene: 4. As DNA, the CDR3 is TGTGCCAGCTCACCCCGGGGGGGGTACTACGAGCAGTACTTC. This codes for CASSPRGGYYEQYF.

This chain joins TRBV4-2 and TRBJ2-2; D not resolved. The CDR3 consists of 13 residues. CDR1 and CDR2 from the germline V gene are LGHNA and YNFKEQ. The V and J ends lost 1 base and 6 bases respectively, with 6 bases between them. CDR3 coding DNA: TGTGCCAGCAGCCAAGCGGTGGCCGGGGAGCTGTTTTTT. Translated: CASSQAVAGELFF.

The V call is TRBV7-3, the J call TRBJ1-1; 10 bases are a match to TRBD1. This CDR3 spans 16 amino acids. The V and J ends lost 5 bases and 5 bases, in that order; junction bases with no gene match: 11. Germline V gene data show CDR1 as SGHTA and CDR2 as FQGTGA. The CDR3 DNA reads TGTGCCAGCAGCCCGGCGGACAGGGGGATCCCAACTGAAGCTTTCTTT. This encodes CASSPADRGIPTEAFF.